What follows are 4 T cell receptor beta chains derived from one specimen sequenced in a study of blood T cells in healthy people across ages (dated by TCRdb to about 2015). The library relied on 5' RACE. Instrument on record: Illumina HiSeq 2500. A second roughly 6 to 12 cycle PCR used a sample-barcoded 5' primer and a J-beta primer mix. In-frame beta chains were kept once TCRdb had trimmed the public reads at Q25 with fastp and called clones with MiXCR. CDR3 protein duplicates are merged, each entry listing the most common genes and DNA. The sample data list 1 million or so distinct CDR3 sequences, and 45% of these were observed just once. The top ten clonotypes cover 18% of the sample. Material: blood. Receptors originate from a woman aged 60-75 years in good health.

The chain employs TRBV28 and TRBJ2-1, with D tentatively TRBD1 (6 bases). Germline V CDR1 and CDR2: MDHEN, SYDVKM. The CDR3 runs 12 residues. Trimming cost V 3 bases and J 13 bases, with 13 bases left between them. The CDR3 DNA follows: TGTGCCAGCAGTTTTGCGGTGGGGGCCCAGTTCTTC. Its translation is CASSFAVGAQFF.

This clonotype was counted a few times. The chain couples TRBV27 to TRBJ2-5, with TRBD1 identical over 7 bases. V lost 1 base to trimming and J lost 4 bases; unmatched junction nucleotides: 3. Per the germline V gene, CDR1 is MNHEY and CDR2 is SMNVEV (reference sequence). The CDR3 extends over 14 amino acids. For the CDR3, the DNA is TGTGCCAGCAGTTTATATTACAGGGGAGAGACCCAGTACTTC. Protein sequence: CASSLYYRGETQYF.

There are a few counts of this clonotype. The rearrangement uses TRBV5-1 and TRBJ2-7, with D possibly called TRBD1 or TRBD2 (5 bases each). Germline CDR1 is SGHRS and CDR2 is YFSETQ. There are 13 residues in the CDR3. V dropped 5 bases and J dropped 3 bases, with 12 bases sitting between them. The CDR3: CASSWDGLYEQYF. CDR3 DNA: TGCGCCAGCAGTTGGGACGGACTCTACGAGCAGTACTTC. Full variable domain (remainder filled in from reference TRBV5-1 and TRBJ2-7): KAGVTQTPRYLIKTRGQQVTLSCSPISGHRSVSWYQQTPGQGLQFLFEYFSETQRNKGNFPGRFSGRQFSNSRSEMNVSTLELGDSALYLCASSWDGLYEQYFGPGTRLTVT.

The V call is TRBV15, the J call TRBJ2-1, with 9 bases identical to TRBD1. Germline assignment: CDR1 LNHNV and CDR2 YYDKDF (reference sequence). Germline trimming cut 0 bases from V and 2 bases from J; bases unmatched to any gene: 2. CDR3 length equals 16 residues. The CDR3 DNA reads TGTGCCACCAGCAGAGAGGACAGGGGTGCCTACAATGAGCAGTTCTTC. The encoded protein is CATSREDRGAYNEQFF.